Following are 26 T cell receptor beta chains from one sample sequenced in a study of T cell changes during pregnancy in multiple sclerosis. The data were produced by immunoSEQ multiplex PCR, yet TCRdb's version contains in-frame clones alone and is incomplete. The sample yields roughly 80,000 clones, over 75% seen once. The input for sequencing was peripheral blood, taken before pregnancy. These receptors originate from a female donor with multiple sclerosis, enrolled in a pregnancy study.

For the CDR3, the DNA is TGTGCCAGCAGTGTGTTATCGGGGTACAATGAGCAGTTCTTC. Translating gives CASSVLSGYNEQFF. The chain recombines TRBV6-5 with TRBJ2-1; D may be TRBD2 (5 bases). This CDR3 contains 14 residues. Germline CDR1 reads MNHEY; CDR2 reads SVGAGI. V was trimmed by 5 bases and J by 4 bases, leaving 12 bases between them.

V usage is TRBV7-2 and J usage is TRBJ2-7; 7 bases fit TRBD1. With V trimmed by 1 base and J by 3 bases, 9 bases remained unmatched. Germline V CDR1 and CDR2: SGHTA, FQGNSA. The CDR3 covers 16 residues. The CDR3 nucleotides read TGTGCCAGCAGCTTAGTGTCGACAGGGAACTACTACGAGCAGTACTTC. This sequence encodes CASSLVSTGNYYEQYF.

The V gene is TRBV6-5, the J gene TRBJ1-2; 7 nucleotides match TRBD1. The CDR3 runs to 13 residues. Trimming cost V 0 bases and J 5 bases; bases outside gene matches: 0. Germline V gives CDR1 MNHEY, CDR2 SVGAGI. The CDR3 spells CASSYSTGYGYTF. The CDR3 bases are TGTGCCAGCAGTTACTCGACAGGGTATGGCTACACCTTC.

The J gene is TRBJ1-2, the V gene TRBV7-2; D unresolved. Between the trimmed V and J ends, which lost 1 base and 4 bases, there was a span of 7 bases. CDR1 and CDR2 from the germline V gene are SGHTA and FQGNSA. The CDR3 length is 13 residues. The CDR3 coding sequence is TGTGCCAGCAGCTTAGGGCTTTCCTATGGCTACACCTTC. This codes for CASSLGLSYGYTF.

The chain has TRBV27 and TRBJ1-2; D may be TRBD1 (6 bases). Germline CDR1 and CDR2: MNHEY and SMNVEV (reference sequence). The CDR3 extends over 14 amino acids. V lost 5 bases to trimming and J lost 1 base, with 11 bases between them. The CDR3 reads CASSLGQYNYGYTF. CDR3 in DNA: TGTGCCAGCAGTCTCGGACAGTATAACTATGGCTACACCTTC.

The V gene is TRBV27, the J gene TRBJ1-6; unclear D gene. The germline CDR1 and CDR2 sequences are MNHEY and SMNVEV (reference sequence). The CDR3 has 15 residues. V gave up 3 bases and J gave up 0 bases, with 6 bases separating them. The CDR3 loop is CASSLTDSYNSPLHF. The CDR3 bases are TGTGCCAGCAGTTTGACTGACTCCTATAATTCACCCCTCCACTTT.

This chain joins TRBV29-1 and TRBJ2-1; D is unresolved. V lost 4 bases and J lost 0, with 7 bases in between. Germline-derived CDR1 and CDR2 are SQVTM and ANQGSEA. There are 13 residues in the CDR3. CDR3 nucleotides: TGCAGCGTTGTGCCCAGCTCCTACAATGAGCAGTTCTTC. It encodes CSVVPSSYNEQFF.

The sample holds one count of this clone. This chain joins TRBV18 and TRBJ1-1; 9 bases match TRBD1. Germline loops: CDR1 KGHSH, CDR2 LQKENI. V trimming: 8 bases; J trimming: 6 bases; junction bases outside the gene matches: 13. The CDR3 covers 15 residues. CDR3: CASAQGTGGAAEAFF. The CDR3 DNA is TGTGCCAGCGCCCAGGGCACAGGGGGCGCGGCTGAAGCTTTCTTT.

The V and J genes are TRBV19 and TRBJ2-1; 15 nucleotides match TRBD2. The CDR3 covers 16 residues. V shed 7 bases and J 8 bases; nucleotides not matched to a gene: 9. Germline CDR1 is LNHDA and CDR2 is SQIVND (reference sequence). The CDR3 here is CASIRTSGGAFDEQFF. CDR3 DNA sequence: TGTGCCAGTATCAGGACTAGCGGGGGGGCCTTCGATGAGCAGTTCTTC.

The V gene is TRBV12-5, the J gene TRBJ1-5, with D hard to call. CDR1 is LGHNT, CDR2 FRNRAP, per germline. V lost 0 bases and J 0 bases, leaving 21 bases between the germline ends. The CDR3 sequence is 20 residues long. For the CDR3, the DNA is TGTGCTAGTGGTTTGGTACTCGGGAAGCCGACCCCGTATAGCAATCAGCCCCAGCATTTT. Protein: CASGLVLGKPTPYSNQPQHF.

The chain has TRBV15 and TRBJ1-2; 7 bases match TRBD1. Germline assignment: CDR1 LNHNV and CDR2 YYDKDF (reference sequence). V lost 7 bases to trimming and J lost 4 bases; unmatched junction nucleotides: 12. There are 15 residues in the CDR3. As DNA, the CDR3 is TGTGCCACCACCGGGACAGTAGGTTATAGCTATGGCTACACCTTC. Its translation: CATTGTVGYSYGYTF.

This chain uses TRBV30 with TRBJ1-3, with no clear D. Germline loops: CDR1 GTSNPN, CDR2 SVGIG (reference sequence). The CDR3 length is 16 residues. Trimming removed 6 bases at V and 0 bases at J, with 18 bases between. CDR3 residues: CACCGGHRSSGNTIYF. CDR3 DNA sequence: TGTGCCTGTTGCGGAGGGCATCGCAGCTCTGGAAACACCATATATTTT.

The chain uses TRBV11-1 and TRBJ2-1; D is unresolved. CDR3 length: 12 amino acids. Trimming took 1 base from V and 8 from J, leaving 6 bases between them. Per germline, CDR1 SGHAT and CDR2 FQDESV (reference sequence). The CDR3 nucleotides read TGTGCCAGCAGCTTAGTTCACTATGAGCAGTTCTTC. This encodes CASSLVHYEQFF.

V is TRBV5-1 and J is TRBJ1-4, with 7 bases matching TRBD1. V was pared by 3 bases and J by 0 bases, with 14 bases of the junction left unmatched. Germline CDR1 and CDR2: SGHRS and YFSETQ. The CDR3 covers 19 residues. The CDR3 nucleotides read TGCGCCAGCAGCTCGGGGCGGACAGGTTCACAGGCAACTAATGAAAAACTGTTTTTT. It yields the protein CASSSGRTGSQATNEKLFF. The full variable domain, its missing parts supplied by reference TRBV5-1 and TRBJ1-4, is KAGVTQTPRYLIKTRGQQVTLSCSPISGHRSVSWYQQTPGQGLQFLFEYFSETQRNKGNFPGRFSGRQFSNSRSEMNVSTLELGDSALYLCASSSGRTGSQATNEKLFFGSGTQLSVL.

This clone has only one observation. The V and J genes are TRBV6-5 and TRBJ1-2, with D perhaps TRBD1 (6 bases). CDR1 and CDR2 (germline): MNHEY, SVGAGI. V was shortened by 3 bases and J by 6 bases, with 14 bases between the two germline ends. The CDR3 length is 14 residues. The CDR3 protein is CASSYFPGDDGYTF. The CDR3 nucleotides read TGTGCCAGCAGTTATTTCCCAGGGGATGATGGCTACACCTTC.

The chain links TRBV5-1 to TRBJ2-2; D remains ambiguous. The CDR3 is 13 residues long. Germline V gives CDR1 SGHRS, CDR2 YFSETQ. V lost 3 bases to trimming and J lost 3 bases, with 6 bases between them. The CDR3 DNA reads TGCGCCAGCAGCTCCTCTTACACCGGGGAGCTGTTTTTT. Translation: CASSSSYTGELFF.

The CDR3 DNA reads as TGTGCCAGCAGCGTAGATTGGGGGGACTCCGCCGAGCAGTACTTC. Its translation: CASSVDWGDSAEQYF. This chain joins TRBV9 and TRBJ2-7, with D possibly matching TRBD2 (6 bases). Trimming shortened V by 0 bases and J by 6 bases, and 16 bases separated the two germline ends. Germline V gene data show CDR1 as SGDLS and CDR2 as YYNGEE. CDR3 length: 15 amino acids.

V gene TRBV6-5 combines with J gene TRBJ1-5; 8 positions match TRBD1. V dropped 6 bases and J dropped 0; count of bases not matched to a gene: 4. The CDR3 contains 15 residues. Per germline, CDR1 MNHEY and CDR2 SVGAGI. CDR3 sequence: CASRIGTGSNQPQHF. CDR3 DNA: TGTGCCAGCAGAATAGGGACAGGTAGCAATCAGCCCCAGCATTTT.

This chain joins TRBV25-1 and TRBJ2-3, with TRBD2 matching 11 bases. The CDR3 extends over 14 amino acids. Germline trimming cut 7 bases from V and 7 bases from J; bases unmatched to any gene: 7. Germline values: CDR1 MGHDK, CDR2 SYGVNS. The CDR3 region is CASTVAGGPNTQYF. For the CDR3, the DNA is TGTGCCAGCACCGTAGCGGGGGGGCCAAATACGCAGTATTTT.

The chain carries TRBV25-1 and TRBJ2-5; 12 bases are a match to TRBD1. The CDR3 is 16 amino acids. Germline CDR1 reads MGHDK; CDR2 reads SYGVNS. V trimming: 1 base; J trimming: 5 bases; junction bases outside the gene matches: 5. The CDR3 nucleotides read TGTGCCAGCAGTGAATTTTGGGACAGGGGGCGGGAGACCCAGTACTTC. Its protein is CASSEFWDRGRETQYF. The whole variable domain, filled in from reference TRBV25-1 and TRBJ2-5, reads EADIYQTPRYLVIGTGKKITLECSQTMGHDKMYWYQQDPGMELHLIHYSYGVNSTEKGDLSSESTVSRIRTEHFPLTLESARPSHTSQYLCASSEFWDRGRETQYFGPGTRLLVL.

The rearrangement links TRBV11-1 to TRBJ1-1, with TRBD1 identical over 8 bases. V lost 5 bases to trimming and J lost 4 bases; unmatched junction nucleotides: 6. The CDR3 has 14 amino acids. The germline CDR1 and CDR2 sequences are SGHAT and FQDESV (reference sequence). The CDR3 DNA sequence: TGTGCCAGCAGCCGCAGGCAGGGGGCCACTGAAGCTTTCTTT. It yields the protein CASSRRQGATEAFF.

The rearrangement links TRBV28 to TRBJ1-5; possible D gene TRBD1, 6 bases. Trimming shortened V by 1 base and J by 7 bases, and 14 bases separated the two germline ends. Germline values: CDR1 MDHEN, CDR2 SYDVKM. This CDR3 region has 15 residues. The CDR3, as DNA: TGTGCCAGCAGTTTATTCGATACAGGGCACCAGCCCCAGCATTTT. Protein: CASSLFDTGHQPQHF.

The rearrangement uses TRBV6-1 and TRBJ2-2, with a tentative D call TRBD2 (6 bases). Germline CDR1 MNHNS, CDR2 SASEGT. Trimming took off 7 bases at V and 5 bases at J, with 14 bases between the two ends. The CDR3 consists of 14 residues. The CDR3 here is CASTSGTETGELFF. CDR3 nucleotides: TGTGCCAGCACCTCCGGGACTGAAACCGGGGAGCTGTTTTTT.

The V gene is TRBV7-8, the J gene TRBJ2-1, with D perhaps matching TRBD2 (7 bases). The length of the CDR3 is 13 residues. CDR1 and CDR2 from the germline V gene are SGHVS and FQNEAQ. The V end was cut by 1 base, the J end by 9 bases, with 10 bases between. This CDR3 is CASSLGGGSEQFF. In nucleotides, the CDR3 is TGTGCCAGCAGCTTAGGGGGGGGCAGTGAGCAGTTCTTC. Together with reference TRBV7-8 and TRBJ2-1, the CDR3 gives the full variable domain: GAGVSQSPRYKVAKRGQDVALRCDPISGHVSLFWYQQALGQGPEFLTYFQNEAQLDKSGLPSDRFFAERPEGSVSTLKIQRTQQEDSAVYLCASSLGGGSEQFFGPGTRLTVL.

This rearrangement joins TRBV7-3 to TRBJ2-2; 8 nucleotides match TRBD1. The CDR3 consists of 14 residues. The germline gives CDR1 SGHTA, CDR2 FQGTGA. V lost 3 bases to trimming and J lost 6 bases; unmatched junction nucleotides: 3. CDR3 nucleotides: TGTGCCAGCAGCTTGGGACAGGTCGCCGGGGAGCTGTTTTTT. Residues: CASSLGQVAGELFF.

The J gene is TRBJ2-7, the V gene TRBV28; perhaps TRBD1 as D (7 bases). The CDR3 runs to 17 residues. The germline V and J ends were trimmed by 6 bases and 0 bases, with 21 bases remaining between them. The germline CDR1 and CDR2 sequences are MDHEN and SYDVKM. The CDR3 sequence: CASSPLGQGGLSYEQYF. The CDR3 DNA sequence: TGTGCCAGCAGCCCCCTGGGGCAGGGGGGCCTCTCCTACGAGCAGTACTTC.